This TCR beta chain is drawn from a study of blood T cell repertoires in COVID-19. V shed 5 bases and J shed 5 bases, with 19 bases lying between them. The CDR3 sequence is 16 residues long. Germline CDR1 reads MNHEY; CDR2 reads SMNVEV (reference sequence). Clones were read by immunoSEQ multiplex PCR, and TCRdb kept only the in-frame ones, dropping some. The sample contains 25,000 to 30,000 clones, over 75% of which appear only once. This sequence was found in a human donor in a cohort sampled during active COVID-19. The sample taken for sequencing was peripheral blood. J is TRBJ1-5 and V is TRBV27; D ambiguous. The CDR3 DNA follows: TGTGCCAGCAGTACTCGAACCCCTAACGGAGATCAGCCCCAGCATTTT. Residues: CASSTRTPNGDQPQHF.